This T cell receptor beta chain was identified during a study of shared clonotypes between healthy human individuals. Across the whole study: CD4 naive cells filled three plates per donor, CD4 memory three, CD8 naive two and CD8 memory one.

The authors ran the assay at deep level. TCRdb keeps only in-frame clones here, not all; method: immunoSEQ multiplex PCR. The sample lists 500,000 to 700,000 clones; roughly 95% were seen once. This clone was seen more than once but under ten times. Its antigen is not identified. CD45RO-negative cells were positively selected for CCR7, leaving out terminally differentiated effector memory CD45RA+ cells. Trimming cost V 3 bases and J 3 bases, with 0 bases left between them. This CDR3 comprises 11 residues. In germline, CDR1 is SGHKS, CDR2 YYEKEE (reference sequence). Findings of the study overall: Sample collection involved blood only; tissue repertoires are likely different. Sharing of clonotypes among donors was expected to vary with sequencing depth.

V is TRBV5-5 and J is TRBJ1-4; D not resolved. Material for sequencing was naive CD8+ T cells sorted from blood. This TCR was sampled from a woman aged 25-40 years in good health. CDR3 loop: CASSSNEKLFF. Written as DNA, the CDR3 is TGTGCCAGCAGCTCTAATGAAAAACTGTTTTTT.